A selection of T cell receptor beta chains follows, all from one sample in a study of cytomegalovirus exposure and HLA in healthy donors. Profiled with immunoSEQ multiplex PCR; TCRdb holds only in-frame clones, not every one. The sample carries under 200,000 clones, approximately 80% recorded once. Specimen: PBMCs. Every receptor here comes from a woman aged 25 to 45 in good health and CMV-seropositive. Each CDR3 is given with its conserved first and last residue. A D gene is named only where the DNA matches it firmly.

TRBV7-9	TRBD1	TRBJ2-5	CASSSDRGQETQYF
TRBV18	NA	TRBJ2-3	CASSPEEDTQYF
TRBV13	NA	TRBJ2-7	CASSLPGGYEQYF
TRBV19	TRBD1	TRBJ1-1	CASSMTGLNTEAFF
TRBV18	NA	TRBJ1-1	CASSPPSNTEAFF
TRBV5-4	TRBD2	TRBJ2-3	CASNLAGDGDTQYF
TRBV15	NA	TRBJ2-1	CATSREPIRSSYNEQFF
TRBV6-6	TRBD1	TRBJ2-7	CASSSEGARYEQYF
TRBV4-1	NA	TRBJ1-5	CASSQPGGNNQPQHF
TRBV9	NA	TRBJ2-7	CASSGGTGYYEQYF
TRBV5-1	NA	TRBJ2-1	CASSLGRASSNEQFF
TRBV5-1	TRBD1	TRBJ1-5	CASSPWTGGQPQHF
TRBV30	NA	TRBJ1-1	CAWSRSSTEAFF
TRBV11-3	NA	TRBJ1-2	CASSFFAGLFVPYGYTF
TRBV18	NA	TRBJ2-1	CASSPPRAEQFF
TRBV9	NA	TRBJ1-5	CASSATGGEPQHF